This T cell receptor (beta chain) was sequenced for a study of T-cell memory formation after mild COVID-19. Germline CDR1 and CDR2: SGHRS and YFSETQ. V lost 0 bases and J lost 6, with 12 bases in between. CDR3 size: 15 residues. Many counts were recorded for this clonotype. In TCRdb, the 5' RACE reads were re-called with MiXCR into one record per CDR3 protein. In the table there are about 560,000 distinct CDR3 sequences, less than 25% of which are singletons. This receptor was identified in an adult woman who had mild COVID-19 (a few samples of this study predate the infection). Cell type and time point are not known. This chain uses TRBV5-1 with TRBJ2-2; tentatively, D is TRBD1 (5 bases). Sequencing was done on a sample of PBMCs or a T cell subset sorted from them (not recorded which). CDR3 region: CASSLATGVSGELFF. Here the CDR3 DNA reads TGCGCCAGCAGCTTGGCCACAGGTGTGTCCGGGGAGCTGTTTTTT.